The 8 T cell receptor beta chains reported below all come from one sample, sequenced in a study of blood T cell repertoires in COVID-19. Clones were sequenced by immunoSEQ multiplex PCR, and TCRdb holds only the in-frame ones, with some missing. The sample has about 280,000 clones; roughly 87% are singletons. Sequences were obtained from peripheral blood. Receptors were obtained from a man in his late teens or twenties with active or convalescent COVID-19.

V usage is TRBV7-2 and J usage is TRBJ2-5, with 7 nucleotides matching TRBD1. Per germline, CDR1 SGHTA and CDR2 FQGNSA. J was trimmed by 2 bases and V by 5 bases; bases with no gene match: 5. This CDR3 spans 14 amino acids. CDR3 coding DNA: TGTGCCAGCAGCCTGGGACAGAGACAAGAGACCCAGTACTTC. It translates to CASSLGQRQETQYF.

V usage is TRBV19 and J usage is TRBJ2-3; D gene uncertain. This CDR3 region has 13 residues. Trimming pared 8 bases from V and 3 bases from J, leaving 12 bases between. Germline loops: CDR1 LNHDA, CDR2 SQIVND (reference sequence). This CDR3 is CASSRVATDTQYF. The CDR3 DNA sequence: TGTGCCAGTTCCCGGGTAGCTACAGATACGCAGTATTTT.

The genes are TRBV2 and TRBJ2-6; TRBD2 agrees at 7 bases. CDR1 SNHLY and CDR2 FYNNEI come from the germline V gene. This CDR3 spans 15 amino acids. The J segment lost 2 bases and the V segment lost 7 bases, leaving 5 bases of the junction unmatched. CDR3 protein: CASIRGRAGANVLTF. The DNA of the CDR3 is TGTGCCAGCATTCGGGGGAGGGCTGGGGCCAACGTCCTGACTTTC.

The chain uses TRBV9 and TRBJ2-7; D possibly corresponds to TRBD1 (7 bases). This CDR3 has 16 amino acids. Germline CDR1 SGDLS, CDR2 YYNGEE. Between the trimmed V and J ends, which lost 2 bases and 0 bases, there was a span of 15 bases. The CDR3 DNA is TGTGCCAGCAGCGTTGGAGGGGGCGGGCACTCCTACGAGCAGTACTTC. Amino acid sequence: CASSVGGGGHSYEQYF. The variable domain in full, with the rest retrieved from reference TRBV9 and TRBJ2-7, is DSGVTQTPKHLITATGQRVTLRCSPRSGDLSVYWYQQSLDQGLQFLIQYYNGEERAKGNILERFSAQQFPDLHSELNLSSLELGDSALYFCASSVGGGGHSYEQYFGPGTRLTVT.

The chain uses TRBV6-1 and TRBJ1-1; 8 bases agree with TRBD1. V shed 2 bases, J shed 1 base, and the junction held 6 bases outside the gene matches. The CDR3 extends over 16 amino acids. Germline CDR1 and CDR2: MNHNS and SASEGT. The CDR3 sequence is CASSEPWTGTNTEAFF. The CDR3, as DNA: TGTGCCAGCAGTGAACCCTGGACAGGGACGAACACTGAAGCTTTCTTT.

J is TRBJ1-6 and V is TRBV5-6; TRBD1 aligns across 9 bases. Germline trimming cut 3 bases from V and 2 bases from J; bases unmatched to any gene: 9. The germline gives CDR1 SGHDT, CDR2 YYEEEE. The CDR3 extends over 18 amino acids. Here the CDR3 reads CASSSSAGTGTYNSPLHF. The CDR3 DNA sequence: TGTGCCAGCAGCTCCTCAGCCGGGACAGGGACCTATAATTCACCCCTCCACTTT.

V is TRBV2 and J is TRBJ1-6; possible D gene TRBD1, 6 bases. The germline CDR1 and CDR2 sequences are SNHLY and FYNNEI. The V end was cut by 6 bases, the J end by 0 bases, with 9 bases between. The CDR3 runs 15 residues. CDR3 loop: CASRDRSSYNSPLHF. The CDR3 DNA is TGTGCCAGCAGGGACAGAAGCTCCTATAATTCACCCCTCCACTTT.

The chain is built from TRBV27 and TRBJ1-5; D may be TRBD1 (5 bases). CDR3 length: 15 residues. Germline values: CDR1 MNHEY, CDR2 SMNVEV (reference sequence). Deletions cut 6 bases from V and 4 bases from J, with 16 bases between. The CDR3 nucleotides read TGTGCCAGCAGGGGAGGGGAACTGGGGAATCAGCCCCAGCATTTT. This encodes CASRGGELGNQPQHF.